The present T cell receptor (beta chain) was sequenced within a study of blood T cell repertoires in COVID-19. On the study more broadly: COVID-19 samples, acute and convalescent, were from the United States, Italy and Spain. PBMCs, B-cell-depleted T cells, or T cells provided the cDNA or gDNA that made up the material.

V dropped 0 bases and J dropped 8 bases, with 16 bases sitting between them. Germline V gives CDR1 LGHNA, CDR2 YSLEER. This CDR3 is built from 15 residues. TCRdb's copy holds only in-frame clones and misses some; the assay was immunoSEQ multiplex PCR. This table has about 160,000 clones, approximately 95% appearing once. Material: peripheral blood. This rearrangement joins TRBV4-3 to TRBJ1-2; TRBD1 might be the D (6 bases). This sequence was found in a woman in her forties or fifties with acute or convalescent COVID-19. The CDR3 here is CASSQDFFQGSGYTF. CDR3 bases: TGCGCCAGCAGCCAAGATTTCTTTCAGGGGAGCGGCTACACCTTC.